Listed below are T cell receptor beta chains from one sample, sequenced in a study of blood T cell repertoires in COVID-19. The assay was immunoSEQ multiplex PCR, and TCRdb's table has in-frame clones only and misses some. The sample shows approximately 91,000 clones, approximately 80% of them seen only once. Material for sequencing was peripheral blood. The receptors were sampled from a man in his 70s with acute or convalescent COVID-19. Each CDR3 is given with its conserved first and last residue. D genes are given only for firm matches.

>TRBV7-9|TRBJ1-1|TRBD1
TGTGCCAGCAGCTCCCTAGGGGGCTTGAAGGCTGAAGCTTTCTTT
CASSSLGGLKAEAFF
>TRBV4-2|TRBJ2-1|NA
TGTGCCAGCAGCCAGGGCGACGAAAGCTCCTACAATGAGCAGTTCTTC
CASSQGDESSYNEQFF
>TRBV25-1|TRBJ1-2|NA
TGTGCCAGCAGCGACCTGGCCGGGGGTTTTAACTATGGCTACACCTTC
CASSDLAGGFNYGYTF
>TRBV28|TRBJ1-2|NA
TGTGCCAGCAGTACTAAGGACAGATATGGCTACACCTTC
CASSTKDRYGYTF
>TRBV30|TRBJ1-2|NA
TGTGGACTCCGGGACAACTTAAGAGCTAACTATGGCTACACCTTC
CGLRDNLRANYGYTF
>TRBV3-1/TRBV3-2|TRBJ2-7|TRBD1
TGTGCCAGCAGCCTCGGGACAGTCCAATACGAGCAGTACTTC
CASSLGTVQYEQYF
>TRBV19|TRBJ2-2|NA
TGTGCCAGTAGTCCGCAGGAGGGGGGGCAGGTCACCGGGGAGCTGTTTTTT
CASSPQEGGQVTGELFF
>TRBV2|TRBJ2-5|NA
TGTGCCAGCAAGTCAGGGGTTATCCAAGAGACCCAGTACTTC
CASKSGVIQETQYF
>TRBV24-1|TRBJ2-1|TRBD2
TGTGCCACCGGGACTAGCGGTTACAATGAGCAGTTCTTC
CATGTSGYNEQFF
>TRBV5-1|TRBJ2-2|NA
TGCGCCAGCAGCTTGGGGCAGGTCGGGGCCGGGGAGCTGTTTTTT
CASSLGQVGAGELFF